Listed here are 13 T cell receptor beta chains from one sample, sequenced in a study of cytomegalovirus exposure and HLA in healthy donors. 13 Jbeta primers and 60 Vbeta primers were used for the PCR. Here immunoSEQ multiplex PCR was the method, and the copy in TCRdb shows in-frame clones only, minus some. The top ten hold about 1.5% of the sample, which has about 160,000 clones, around four fifths seen once. Sequencing was done on a sample of PBMCs. All receptors come from a woman in her 30s in good health and CMV-seronegative.

This chain links TRBV18 with TRBJ2-7, with TRBD2 matching 11 bases. V lost 3 bases and J lost 9; bases outside the gene matches: 7. The CDR3 is 14 amino acids. Germline CDR1 reads KGHSH; CDR2 reads LQKENI. CDR3 sequence reads: CASSPMLAGGWQYF. The CDR3 DNA follows: TGTGCCAGCTCACCGATGCTAGCGGGGGGATGGCAGTACTTC.

The CDR3 region is CASWRGHNEKLFF. CDR3 nucleotides: TGTGCCAGCTGGCGGGGCCATAATGAAAAACTGTTTTTT. The gene calls are TRBV28 and TRBJ1-4; D perhaps matches TRBD1 (5 bases). This CDR3 is built from 13 residues. Per the germline V gene, CDR1 is MDHEN and CDR2 is SYDVKM. V lost 8 bases and J 4 bases, leaving 11 bases between the germline ends.

The CDR3 protein is CASSVSGGSQPQHF. The CDR3 bases are TGTGCCAGCAGTGTCTCGGGGGGGAGTCAGCCCCAGCATTTT. The chain is built from TRBV2 and TRBJ1-5, with D tentatively TRBD1 (5 bases). Per germline, CDR1 SNHLY and CDR2 FYNNEI. The CDR3 length is 14 residues. The V and J ends lost 4 bases and 6 bases respectively, with 13 bases between them.

The gene calls are TRBV18 and TRBJ1-1; a possible D gene is TRBD1 (6 bases). V was pared by 3 bases and J by 8 bases, with 13 bases between. The germline V gene has CDR1 KGHSH and CDR2 LQKENI. The CDR3 consists of 13 residues. This CDR3 is CASSPDARGEAFF. The CDR3 nucleotides are TGTGCCAGCTCACCCGATGCCAGGGGAGAAGCTTTCTTT.

J is TRBJ1-2 and V is TRBV11-2; D remains unclear. V lost 3 bases and J 5 bases, leaving 19 bases between the germline ends. Germline CDR1 reads SGHAT; CDR2 reads FQNNGV. This CDR3 contains 16 residues. The CDR3 reads CASSFSKAGLSYGYTF. CDR3 in DNA: TGTGCCAGCAGCTTTTCTAAGGCAGGCCTTAGTTATGGCTACACCTTC. Looking up the rest from reference TRBV11-2 and TRBJ1-2 gives the full variable domain: EAGVAQSPRYKIIEKRQSVAFWCNPISGHATLYWYQQILGQGPKLLIQFQNNGVVDDSQLPKDRFSAERLKGVDSTLKIQPAKLEDSAVYLCASSFSKAGLSYGYTFGSGTRLTVV.

This chain uses TRBV7-8 with TRBJ1-2; maybe TRBD1 (5 bases). Germline V gene sequence: CDR1 SGHVS, CDR2 FQNEAQ. V lost 4 bases to trimming and J lost 5 bases, with 11 bases between them. The CDR3 sequence is 13 residues long. For the CDR3, the DNA is TGTGCCAGCAGCTCAGGGCATTTATATGGCTACACCTTC. Translating gives CASSSGHLYGYTF.

This clone was observed once. The J gene is TRBJ1-1, the V gene TRBV4-1, with 12 bases fitting TRBD1. Germline values: CDR1 MGHRA, CDR2 YSYEKL. This CDR3 is built from 16 residues. J lost 1 base, V lost 3 bases, and 3 bases had no gene match. The CDR3 coding sequence is TGCGCCAGCAGCCACGGGACAGGGGGCCGGAACACTGAAGCTTTCTTT. It encodes CASSHGTGGRNTEAFF.

This sequence joins TRBV18 and TRBJ2-1; TRBD1 might be the D (6 bases). This CDR3 comprises 13 residues. The germline V gene encodes CDR1 KGHSH and CDR2 LQKENI. Trimming took off 3 bases at V and 7 bases at J, with 10 bases between the two ends. The CDR3 nucleotides read TGTGCCAGCTCACCCGGGACACTGAATGAGCAGTTCTTC. Its translation: CASSPGTLNEQFF.

The chain carries TRBV30 and TRBJ2-7; 9 bases align to TRBD1. Unmatched junction bases numbered 5, after V lost 5 bases and J lost 3 bases. Per germline, CDR1 GTSNPN and CDR2 SVGIG (reference sequence). The CDR3 is made up of 13 amino acids. The chain's CDR3 is CAWGQGKFYEQYF. CDR3 bases: TGTGCCTGGGGACAGGGGAAATTCTACGAGCAGTACTTC.

The chain couples TRBV11-2 to TRBJ2-1; possibly TRBD2 for D (5 bases). V dropped 5 bases and J dropped 7 bases, with 9 bases sitting between them. This CDR3 region has 12 residues. Germline CDR1 SGHAT, CDR2 FQNNGV. The CDR3 sequence is CASSRPGNEQFF. Written as DNA, the CDR3 is TGTGCCAGCAGCCGTCCGGGGAATGAGCAGTTCTTC.

V and J are TRBV14 and TRBJ1-2, with TRBD1 matching 7 bases. This CDR3 is 15 amino acids long. V gave up 4 bases and J gave up 5 bases; unmatched junction bases: 10. Germline CDR1 reads SGHDN; CDR2 reads FVKESK. The chain's CDR3 is CASSLTEGRGYGYTF. The CDR3 DNA reads as TGTGCCAGCAGCCTCACCGAGGGCAGGGGGTATGGCTACACCTTC.

The rearrangement links TRBV29-1 to TRBJ2-5, with 7 bases lining up with TRBD2. Germline assignment: CDR1 SQVTM and CDR2 ANQGSEA. After removal of 4 bases from V and 9 bases from J, the junction contained 11 bases not matched to a gene. The CDR3 is 13 residues long. The CDR3 region is CSVVRALGGSQYF. DNA for the CDR3: TGCAGCGTTGTCAGAGCTCTGGGGGGGTCCCAGTACTTC.

J is TRBJ1-1 and V is TRBV6-1; D remains unclear. The CDR3 extends over 14 amino acids. Deletions cut 5 bases from V and 6 bases from J, with 16 bases between. The germline CDR1 and CDR2 sequences are MNHNS and SASEGT. The CDR3 coding sequence is TGTGCCAGCAGTTATTATACTTTGGAGGCTGAAGCTTTCTTT. It specifies CASSYYTLEAEAFF.